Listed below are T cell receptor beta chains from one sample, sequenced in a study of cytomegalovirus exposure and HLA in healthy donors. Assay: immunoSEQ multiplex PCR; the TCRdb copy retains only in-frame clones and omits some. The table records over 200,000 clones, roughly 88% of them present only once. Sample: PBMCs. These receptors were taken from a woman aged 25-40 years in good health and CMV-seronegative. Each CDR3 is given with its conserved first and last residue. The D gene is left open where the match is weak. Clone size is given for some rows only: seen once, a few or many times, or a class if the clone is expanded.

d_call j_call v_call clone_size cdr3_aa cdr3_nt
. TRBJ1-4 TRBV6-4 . CASSDSTSRNEKLFF TGTGCCAGCAGTGACTCGACCAGCCGTAATGAAAAACTGTTTTTT
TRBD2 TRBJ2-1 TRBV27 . CASSHAFRSGTSGRAVEQFF TGTGCCAGCAGCCATGCTTTCCGGTCCGGGACTAGCGGGAGGGCCGTTGAGCAGTTCTTC
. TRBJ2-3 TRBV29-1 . CSAESDTQYF TGCAGCGCTGAGTCAGATACGCAGTATTTT
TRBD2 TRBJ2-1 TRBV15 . CAVGTSGLYSSYNEQFF TGTGCCGTAGGGACTAGCGGTCTTTATAGCTCCTACAATGAGCAGTTCTTC
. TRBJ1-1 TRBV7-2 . CASSYTGWGLGNTEAFF TGTGCCAGCAGCTACACAGGGTGGGGGCTAGGGAACACTGAAGCTTTCTTT
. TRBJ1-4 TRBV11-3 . CASSSGGRRGEKLFF TGTGCCAGCAGCTCCGGTGGGAGAAGGGGAGAAAAACTGTTTTTT
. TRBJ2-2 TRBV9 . CASSRTGNTGELFF TGTGCCAGCAGCCGTACAGGGAACACCGGGGAGCTGTTTTTT
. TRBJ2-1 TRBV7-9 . CASSLGRPFF TGTGCCAGCAGCTTGGGGCGTCCGTTCTTC
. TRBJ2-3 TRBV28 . CASSTGGTDTQYF TGTGCCAGCAGTACCGGAGGCACAGATACGCAGTATTTT
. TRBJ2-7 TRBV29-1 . CSVVTDTYEQYF TGCAGCGTTGTCACAGATACCTACGAGCAGTACTTC
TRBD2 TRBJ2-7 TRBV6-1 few CASRVSGINYEQYF TGTGCCAGCAGGGTGAGCGGGATTAATTACGAGCAGTACTTC